These 30 T cell receptor beta chains share one sample of origin, sequenced in a study of blood T cell repertoires in COVID-19. The table came from immunoSEQ multiplex PCR; TCRdb's copy has only in-frame clones and leaves some out. Among approximately 200,000 clones listed, 85% to 90% were seen once. Sequenced material: peripheral blood. All receptors derive from a young woman with active or convalescent COVID-19.

The chain links TRBV5-1 to TRBJ2-5; 12 bases fit TRBD2. The V and J ends lost 2 bases and 2 bases, in that order; junction bases with no gene match: 7. This CDR3 has 17 amino acids. The V gene's germline CDR1 is SGHRS and CDR2 YFSETQ. CDR3 sequence (DNA): TGCGCCAGCAGCTTACCCCTAGCGGGAGGGGCACAAGAGACCCAGTACTTC. It encodes CASSLPLAGGAQETQYF. Full variable domain (remainder filled in from reference TRBV5-1 and TRBJ2-5): KAGVTQTPRYLIKTRGQQVTLSCSPISGHRSVSWYQQTPGQGLQFLFEYFSETQRNKGNFPGRFSGRQFSNSRSEMNVSTLELGDSALYLCASSLPLAGGAQETQYFGPGTRLLVL.

CDR3 loop: CASSAGLAGGLYNEQFF. The CDR3 region has the DNA TGTGCCAGCAGCGCGGGACTAGCGGGAGGGCTCTACAATGAGCAGTTCTTC. The rearrangement uses TRBV9 and TRBJ2-1, with 16 bases lining up with TRBD2. The V gene end was trimmed by 3 bases and the J gene end by 3 bases; junction bases not matched to a gene: 3. The CDR3 contains 17 residues. The germline gives CDR1 SGDLS, CDR2 YYNGEE.

The J gene is TRBJ1-5, the V gene TRBV4-1; D not certain. Trimming cost V 0 bases and J 0 bases, with 6 bases left between them. The CDR3 sequence is 15 residues long. Germline CDR1 and CDR2: MGHRA and YSYEKL. The CDR3 DNA sequence: TGCGCCAGCAGCCAAGATGGCACTAGCAATCAGCCCCAGCATTTT. This translates into CASSQDGTSNQPQHF.

V is TRBV5-6 and J is TRBJ2-7; 8 bases agree with TRBD1. From germline, CDR1 is SGHDT and CDR2 YYEEEE. J gave up 7 bases and V 1 base, and 7 bases lay outside the gene matches. This CDR3 contains 14 residues. CDR3 DNA sequence: TGTGCCAGCAGCTTGTTAGGACAGGGTGGAGAGCAGTACTTC. This translates into CASSLLGQGGEQYF.

The chain couples TRBV6-1 to TRBJ1-1; D gene unclear. With 2 bases removed from V and 10 bases from J, the gap between germline ends came to 11 bases. This CDR3 has 12 residues. Germline CDR1 reads MNHNS; CDR2 reads SASEGT. The CDR3 region is CASSEKTEGAFF. CDR3 DNA: TGTGCCAGCAGTGAAAAGACGGAGGGAGCTTTCTTT.

This chain links TRBV30 with TRBJ2-7; the match to TRBD1 covers 7 bases. This CDR3 has 12 residues. V gave up 3 bases and J gave up 5 bases; unmatched junction bases: 4. Germline V gene sequence: CDR1 GTSNPN, CDR2 SVGIG (reference sequence). The CDR3 loop is CAWSPDRDEQYF. The CDR3 bases are TGTGCCTGGAGCCCTGACAGGGACGAGCAGTACTTC. The complete variable domain, with remaining parts taken from reference TRBV30 and TRBJ2-7, reads SQTIHQWPATLVQPVGSPLSLECTVEGTSNPNLYWYRQAAGRGLQLLFYSVGIGQISSEVPQNLSASRPQDRQFILSSKKLLLSDSGFYLCAWSPDRDEQYFGPGTRLTVT.

The rearrangement uses TRBV15 and TRBJ1-2; 9 bases map to TRBD1. Germline trimming cut 1 base from V and 7 bases from J; bases unmatched to any gene: 10. Germline CDR1 and CDR2: LNHNV and YYDKDF (reference sequence). The CDR3 is made up of 16 amino acids. The CDR3 region has the DNA TGTGCCACCAGCAGAGTAGGGACAGGGCGATCGAGTGGCTACACCTTC. It codes for CATSRVGTGRSSGYTF.

V usage is TRBV19 and J usage is TRBJ1-1; 12 positions match TRBD1. The germline V gene has CDR1 LNHDA and CDR2 SQIVND (reference sequence). V was pared by 9 bases and J by 3 bases, with 14 bases of the junction left unmatched. The CDR3 has 17 residues. The CDR3 DNA sequence: TGTGCCAGCGCGTCCCGGGACAGGGGGCAGGGGGACACTGAAGCTTTCTTT. Translated: CASASRDRGQGDTEAFF. The full variable domain, in which reference TRBV19 and TRBJ1-1 provide the parts outside the CDR3, is DGGITQSPKYLFRKEGQNVTLSCEQNLNHDAMYWYRQDPGQGLRLIYYSQIVNDFQKGDIAEGYSVSREKKESFPLTVTSAQKNPTAFYLCASASRDRGQGDTEAFFGQGTRLTVV.

The chain is built from TRBV21-1 and TRBJ2-1; the listed D gene, TRBD2, was not tested against the DNA. TRBV21-1 is an annotated pseudogene. The CDR3 has 23 residues. Here the CDR3 reads CASSNRDRDIWRLAGQTYNEQFF. For the CDR3, the DNA is TGTGCCAGCAGCAACCGGGACAGGGATATTTGGAGACTAGCGGGGCAAACCTACAATGAGCAGTTCTTC.

The genes are TRBV14 and TRBJ2-4; 10 bases fit TRBD2. The CDR3 consists of 18 residues. The J segment lost 1 base and the V segment lost 3 bases, leaving 9 bases of the junction unmatched. Germline CDR1 and CDR2: SGHDN and FVKESK. The DNA for the CDR3 is TGTGCCAGCAGCCAGGGGCTAGCGGGAGCCTGGGCCAAAAACATTCAGTACTTC. Translated: CASSQGLAGAWAKNIQYF.

V is TRBV19 and J is TRBJ1-6, with TRBD1 identical over 9 bases. Germline trimming cut 4 bases from V and 10 bases from J; bases unmatched to any gene: 8. The CDR3 spans 15 residues. The V gene's germline CDR1 is LNHDA and CDR2 SQIVND (reference sequence). Written as DNA, the CDR3 is TGTGCCAGTAGTAGGGAGGGACAGGGTGGCTCACCCCTCCACTTT. As protein: CASSREGQGGSPLHF. Together with reference TRBV19 and TRBJ1-6, the CDR3 gives the full variable domain: DGGITQSPKYLFRKEGQNVTLSCEQNLNHDAMYWYRQDPGQGLRLIYYSQIVNDFQKGDIAEGYSVSREKKESFPLTVTSAQKNPTAFYLCASSREGQGGSPLHFGNGTRLTVT.

The chain links TRBV18 to TRBJ2-5; 7 bases fit TRBD1. The CDR3 has 18 amino acids. Unmatched junction bases numbered 17, after V lost 2 bases and J lost 5 bases. The V gene's germline CDR1 is KGHSH and CDR2 LQKENI. The CDR3 region is CASSPVALGGSSAETQYF. The DNA for the CDR3 is TGTGCCAGCTCACCAGTAGCTTTAGGGGGCTCAAGTGCGGAGACCCAGTACTTC.

The chain employs TRBV2 and TRBJ1-1; TRBD1 is a possible D gene (5 bases). V lost 3 bases and J lost 4, with 12 bases in between. The CDR3 length is 14 residues. From germline, CDR1 is SNHLY and CDR2 FYNNEI. Here the CDR3 DNA reads TGTGCCAGCAGTGATGGCAGGGCTTCCACTGAAGCTTTCTTT. As protein: CASSDGRASTEAFF.

The chain has TRBV9 and TRBJ1-1; 9 nucleotides agree with TRBD1. The CDR3 extends over 17 amino acids. CDR1 is SGDLS and CDR2 is YYNGEE in the germline V gene. V lost 0 bases to trimming and J lost 3 bases; unmatched junction nucleotides: 9. In DNA form, the CDR3 reads TGTGCCAGCAGCGTAGGGGGGACAGGGTCGATGGACACTGAAGCTTTCTTT. Protein sequence: CASSVGGTGSMDTEAFF.

The chain couples TRBV7-9 to TRBJ1-6, with TRBD1 identical over 7 bases. CDR3 length: 15 residues. V dropped 5 bases and J dropped 14; count of bases not matched to a gene: 15. Germline V lookup: CDR1 SEHNR, CDR2 FQNEAQ (reference sequence). The CDR3 DNA follows: TGTGCCAGCAGCCACAGTTTCAGGGACAGCCGTACCCTCCACTTT. It specifies CASSHSFRDSRTLHF.

The CDR3 spells CATSSAGGWRETQYF. As DNA, the CDR3 is TGTGCCACCAGCAGCGCAGGGGGCTGGCGGGAGACCCAGTACTTC. J is TRBJ2-5 and V is TRBV15, with 8 bases identical to TRBD1. V trimming: 3 bases; J trimming: 5 bases; junction bases outside the gene matches: 8. The CDR3 contains 15 residues. Germline CDR1 LNHNV, CDR2 YYDKDF (reference sequence).

The V gene is TRBV11-3, the J gene TRBJ1-1; D might be TRBD1 (6 bases). Deletions cut 1 base from V and 4 bases from J, with 10 bases between. Germline loops: CDR1 SGHNT, CDR2 YENEEA. This CDR3 is 14 amino acids long. CDR3 residues: CASSLGGRGTEAFF. CDR3 in DNA: TGTGCCAGCAGCTTAGGGGGGCGAGGCACTGAAGCTTTCTTT.

V usage is TRBV7-9 and J usage is TRBJ1-2, with 8 bases matching TRBD1. The CDR3 sequence is 14 residues long. Germline-derived CDR1 and CDR2 are SEHNR and FQNEAQ (reference sequence). Trimming took 2 bases from V and 2 from J; bases not matched to a gene: 1. The CDR3 DNA reads as TGTGCCAGCAGCTTAACAGGGGGAAACTATGGCTACACCTTC. Protein sequence: CASSLTGGNYGYTF. The whole variable domain, filled in from reference TRBV7-9 and TRBJ1-2, reads DTGVSQNPRHKITKRGQNVTFRCDPISEHNRLYWYRQTLGQGPEFLTYFQNEAQLEKSRLLSDRFSAERPKGSFSTLEIQRTEQGDSAMYLCASSLTGGNYGYTFGSGTRLTVV.

The V call is TRBV10-2, the J call TRBJ1-1; 7 bases align to TRBD1. Germline V gene data show CDR1 as WSHSY and CDR2 as SAAADI. Germline trimming cut 8 bases from V and 0 bases from J; bases unmatched to any gene: 6. The CDR3 length is 14 residues. The CDR3 DNA reads TGCGCCAGCGGTAAGACAGGGTTGAACACTGAAGCTTTCTTT. It specifies CASGKTGLNTEAFF.

This chain uses TRBV11-2 with TRBJ2-1; a weak D match, TRBD2 (6 bases). The V gene lost 4 bases and the J gene lost 0 bases, with 16 bases spanning the gap. Looked up from germline, CDR1 is SGHAT and CDR2 is FQNNGV. The CDR3 has 17 amino acids. As DNA, the CDR3 is TGTGCCAGCAGCTCTTCGGGCAGCGGGCACTCCTACAATGAGCAGTTCTTC. Protein: CASSSSGSGHSYNEQFF.

The genes are TRBV3-1 (or the pseudogene TRBV3-2) and TRBJ1-2, with 7 positions matching TRBD1. With V trimmed by 6 bases and J by 6 bases, 10 bases remained unmatched. This CDR3 is 14 amino acids long. CDR1 and CDR2 (germline): LGHDT, YNNKEL (reference sequence). The CDR3 loop is CASRPRGGANGYTF. CDR3 nucleotide sequence: TGTGCCAGCAGACCGCGAGGGGGCGCAAATGGCTACACCTTC.

The chain recombines TRBV10-2 with TRBJ2-1, with TRBD2 identical over 8 bases. J lost 6 bases, V lost 2 bases, and 12 bases had no gene match. Germline lookup yields CDR1 WSHSY and CDR2 SAAADI. The CDR3 runs 17 residues. The CDR3 sequence: CASSEPGGGRLGNEQFF. The CDR3 DNA reads as TGCGCCAGCAGTGAGCCTGGTGGCGGGAGGCTAGGCAATGAGCAGTTCTTC.

The CDR3 DNA sequence: TGTGCCAGCAGTGAGGCTAGCGGAGGCTACACAGATACGCAGTATTTT. This codes for CASSEASGGYTDTQYF. This chain uses TRBV2 with TRBJ2-3; 7 bases map to TRBD2. The CDR3 loop spans 16 amino acids. The V and J ends lost 3 bases and 2 bases, in that order; junction bases with no gene match: 8. CDR1 SNHLY and CDR2 FYNNEI come from the germline V gene.

The J gene is TRBJ2-1, the V gene TRBV6-5; 12 bases map to TRBD2. V lost 8 bases, J lost 9 bases, and 8 bases stayed unmatched. The CDR3 contains 14 residues. The germline V gene has CDR1 MNHEY and CDR2 SVGAGI. Written as DNA, the CDR3 is TGTGCCAGCGAACTAGCGGGAGGCCTAGGTGAGCAGTTCTTC. Its translation is CASELAGGLGEQFF.

The chain uses TRBV25-1 and TRBJ1-2; D is undetermined. In germline, CDR1 is MGHDK, CDR2 SYGVNS. V was clipped by 4 bases and J by 1 base, with 10 bases between them. The CDR3 loop spans 14 amino acids. The chain's CDR3 is CASSAEPINYGYTF. The DNA for the CDR3 is TGTGCCAGCAGTGCGGAGCCGATTAACTATGGCTACACCTTC.

The CDR3 protein is CASTRRRTGELFF. The DNA of the CDR3 is TGTGCCAGCACTAGGAGGAGGACCGGGGAGCTGTTTTTT. V gene TRBV9 combines with J gene TRBJ2-2, with a weak D call TRBD2 (5 bases). Trimming took off 6 bases at V and 5 bases at J, with 11 bases between the two ends. Germline CDR1 is SGDLS and CDR2 is YYNGEE. This CDR3 spans 13 amino acids.

The chain uses TRBV5-1 and TRBJ2-1, with TRBD2 matching over 11 bases. In germline, CDR1 is SGHRS, CDR2 YFSETQ. This CDR3 region has 15 residues. V shed 3 bases and J 4 bases; nucleotides not matched to a gene: 3. CDR3 region: CASSSGTSGYNEQFF. Written as DNA, the CDR3 is TGCGCCAGCAGCTCCGGGACTAGCGGTTACAATGAGCAGTTCTTC.

J is TRBJ1-2 and V is TRBV27; TRBD1 might be the D (6 bases). CDR3 length: 12 residues. CDR1 MNHEY and CDR2 SMNVEV come from the germline V gene (reference sequence). V gave up 5 bases and J gave up 7 bases, with 11 bases separating them. As DNA, the CDR3 is TGTGCCAGCAGTCCATCAGGGGTTGGCTACACCTTC. This encodes CASSPSGVGYTF.

The chain links TRBV2 to TRBJ2-1; tentatively, D is TRBD1 (5 bases). The CDR3 has 14 residues. V shed 4 bases and J shed 4 bases, with 11 bases lying between them. Germline CDR1 and CDR2: SNHLY and FYNNEI. The CDR3 DNA follows: TGTGCCAGCAGTGCCCAGGGTGATTACAATGAGCAGTTCTTC. Translation gives CASSAQGDYNEQFF.

This clone has just a few counts. The CDR3 is CASNRDEETQYF. CDR3 nucleotide sequence: TGTGCCAGCAACAGAGACGAAGAGACCCAGTACTTC. This chain connects TRBV2 to TRBJ2-5; D is ambiguous. Trimming pared 7 bases from V and 3 bases from J, leaving 9 bases between. The germline gives CDR1 SNHLY, CDR2 FYNNEI. This CDR3 region has 12 residues.